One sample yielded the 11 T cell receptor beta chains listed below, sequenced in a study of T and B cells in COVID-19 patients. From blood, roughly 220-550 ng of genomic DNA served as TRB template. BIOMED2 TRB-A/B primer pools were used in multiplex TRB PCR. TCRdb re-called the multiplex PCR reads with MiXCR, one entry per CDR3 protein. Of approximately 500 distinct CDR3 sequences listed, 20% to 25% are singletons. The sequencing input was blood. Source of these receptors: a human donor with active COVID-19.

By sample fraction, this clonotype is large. The CDR3 DNA follows: TGTGCCAGCAGTTTAGTCGGGGGAAACATTCAGTACTTC. Amino acid sequence: CASSLVGGNIQYF. The genes are TRBV12-3 or TRBV12-4 and TRBJ2-4; D might be TRBD2 (6 bases). The CDR3 totals 13 residues. The germline V and J ends were trimmed by 1 base and 6 bases, with 7 bases remaining between them.

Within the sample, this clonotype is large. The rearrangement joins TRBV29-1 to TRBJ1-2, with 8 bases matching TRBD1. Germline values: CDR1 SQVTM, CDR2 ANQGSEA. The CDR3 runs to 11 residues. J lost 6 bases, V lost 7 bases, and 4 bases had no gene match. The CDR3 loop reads CSARTGNGYTF. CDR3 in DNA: TGCAGCGCACGGACAGGGAATGGCTACACCTTC.

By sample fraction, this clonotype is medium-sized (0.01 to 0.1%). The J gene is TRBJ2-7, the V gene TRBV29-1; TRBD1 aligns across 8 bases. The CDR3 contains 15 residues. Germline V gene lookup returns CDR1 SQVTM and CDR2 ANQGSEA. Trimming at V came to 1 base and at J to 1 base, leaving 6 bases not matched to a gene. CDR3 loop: CSVEVTTGESYEQYF. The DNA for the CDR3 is TGCAGCGTTGAAGTCACGACAGGGGAGTCCTACGAGCAGTACTTC.

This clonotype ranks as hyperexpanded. The CDR3 spells CSAWGTGDGELFF. CDR3 in DNA: TGCAGCGCCTGGGGGACAGGGGACGGGGAGCTGTTTTTT. The rearrangement uses TRBV29-1 and TRBJ2-2; 10 nucleotides match TRBD1. The CDR3 has 13 residues. The ends lost 7 bases at V and 7 bases at J; junction bases unmatched: 6. Germline V gene data show CDR1 as SQVTM and CDR2 as ANQGSEA.

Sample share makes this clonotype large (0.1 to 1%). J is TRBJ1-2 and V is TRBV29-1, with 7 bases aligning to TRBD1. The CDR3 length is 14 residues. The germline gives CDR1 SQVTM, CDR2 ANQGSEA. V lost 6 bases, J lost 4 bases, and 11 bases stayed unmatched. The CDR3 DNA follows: TGCAGCGTCGCTTCCGGGACAGCTACCTATGGCTACACCTTC. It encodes CSVASGTATYGYTF.

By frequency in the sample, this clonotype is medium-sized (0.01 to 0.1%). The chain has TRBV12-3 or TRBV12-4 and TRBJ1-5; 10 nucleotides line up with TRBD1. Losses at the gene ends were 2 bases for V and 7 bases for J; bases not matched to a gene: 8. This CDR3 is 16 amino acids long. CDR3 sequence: CASSLSVDRGKQPQHF. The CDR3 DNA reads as TGTGCCAGCAGTTTAAGTGTGGACAGGGGGAAACAGCCCCAGCATTTT.

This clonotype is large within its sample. The CDR3 sequence is CASLWQGDDTQYF. The CDR3 DNA is TGTGCCAGCCTTTGGCAGGGGGACGATACGCAGTATTTT. This chain joins TRBV5-4 and TRBJ2-3; 7 bases are a match to TRBD1. The CDR3 consists of 13 residues. After removal of 7 bases from V and 6 bases from J, the junction contained 8 bases not matched to a gene. Germline V gene data show CDR1 as SGHNT and CDR2 as YYREEE (reference sequence).

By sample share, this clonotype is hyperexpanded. CDR3 nucleotides: TGTGCCACCAGCAGATCAATTGGGACTTCTAATTCACCCCTCCACTTT. It is translated as CATSRSIGTSNSPLHF. This chain joins TRBV15 and TRBJ1-6; D is possibly TRBD1 (5 bases). CDR1 is LNHNV and CDR2 is YYDKDF in the germline V gene (reference sequence). V was pared by 2 bases and J by 6 bases, with 14 bases between. The CDR3 totals 16 residues.

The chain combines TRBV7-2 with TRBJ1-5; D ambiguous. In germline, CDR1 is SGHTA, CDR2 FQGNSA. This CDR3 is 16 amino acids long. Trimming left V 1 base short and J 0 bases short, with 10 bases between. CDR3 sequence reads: CASSLEQPYSNQPQHF. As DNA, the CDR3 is TGTGCCAGCAGCTTAGAACAGCCTTATAGCAATCAGCCCCAGCATTTT.

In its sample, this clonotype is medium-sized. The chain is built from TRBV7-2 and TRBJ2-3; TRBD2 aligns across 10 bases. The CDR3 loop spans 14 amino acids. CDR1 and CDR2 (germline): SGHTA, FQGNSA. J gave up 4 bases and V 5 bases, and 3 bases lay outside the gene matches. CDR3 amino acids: CASSPSGRADTQYF. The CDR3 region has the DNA TGTGCCAGCAGCCCAAGCGGGAGGGCAGATACGCAGTATTTT.

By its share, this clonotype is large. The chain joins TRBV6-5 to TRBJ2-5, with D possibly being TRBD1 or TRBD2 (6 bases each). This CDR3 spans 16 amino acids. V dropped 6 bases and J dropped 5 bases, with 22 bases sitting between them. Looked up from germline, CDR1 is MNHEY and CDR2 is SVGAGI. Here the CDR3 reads CASSRTGGGRVETQYF. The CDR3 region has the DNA TGTGCCAGCAGCCGGACGGGTGGGGGGCGGGTGGAGACCCAGTACTTC.